This TCR beta chain stems from a study of chemoradiotherapy in HPV16-positive cancers. The data were produced by immunoSEQ multiplex PCR, yet TCRdb's version contains in-frame clones alone and is incomplete. The sample carries about 32,000 clones, nearly 90% recorded once. Regarding this clone: Its cognate antigen is unknown.

The CDR3 is made up of 14 amino acids. Germline CDR1 reads KGHSH; CDR2 reads LQKENI. Trimming removed 6 bases at V and 5 bases at J, with 14 bases between. Overall study findings and caveats: Only a couple of HPV16-positive patients supplied the functional HPV-specificity definition. Non-HPV-specific T cells did not expand in tumors during treatment, whereas candidate HPV-specific clones and E7-related motifs did. For HPV16-positive patients, expanding HPV-responsive T cells associated with longer recurrence-free survival.

The origin of this receptor is a human donor with HPV-associated anogenital cancer. The chain joins TRBV18 to TRBJ2-1; D might be TRBD2 (5 bases). The material was blood, obtained from a patient who underwent chemoradiotherapy. The CDR3: CASSTLGRDNEQFF. CDR3 DNA: TGTGCCAGCTCGACATTGGGGAGAGACAATGAGCAGTTCTTC.